The 25 T cell receptor beta chains listed next were all sequenced from one sample in a study of cytomegalovirus exposure and HLA in healthy donors. It was with 60 Vbeta and 13 Jbeta primers that the PCR ran. The protocol was immunoSEQ multiplex PCR, while the TCRdb copy is restricted to in-frame clones and leaves out a portion. Among roughly 130,000 clones listed, 74% were seen once. Material: PBMCs. All receptors come from a woman in her forties or fifties in good health and CMV-seropositive.

The rearrangement joins TRBV6-1 to TRBJ2-2; D is unresolved. V lost 6 bases, J lost 6 bases, and 11 bases lay in between. Germline lookup yields CDR1 MNHNS and CDR2 SASEGT. The CDR3 totals 13 residues. CDR3 loop: CASSLLGSGELFF. Here the CDR3 DNA reads TGTGCCAGCAGCTTATTGGGCTCCGGGGAGCTGTTTTTT.

The chain couples TRBV4-2 to TRBJ2-7; 9 nucleotides line up with TRBD2. V lost 4 bases, J lost 2 bases, and 3 bases stayed unmatched. Germline V gene data show CDR1 as LGHNA and CDR2 as YNFKEQ. This CDR3 has 14 residues. CDR3 residues: CASSLTSGTYEQYF. The CDR3 coding sequence is TGTGCCAGCAGCCTGACTAGCGGAACCTACGAGCAGTACTTC.

The chain uses TRBV6-5 and TRBJ2-1; possible D gene TRBD2, 7 bases. The germline gives CDR1 MNHEY, CDR2 SVGAGI. Between the trimmed V and J ends, which lost 2 bases and 0 bases, there was a span of 8 bases. The CDR3 contains 15 residues. For the CDR3, the DNA is TGTGCCAGCAGTTACGGGGGGGCCTCCTACAATGAGCAGTTCTTC. Residues: CASSYGGASYNEQFF.

This chain connects TRBV6-5 to TRBJ2-7, with D possibly TRBD1 on 5 matching bases. This CDR3 is 14 amino acids long. Germline values: CDR1 MNHEY, CDR2 SVGAGI. V was clipped by 2 bases and J by 3 bases, with 11 bases between them. The DNA for the CDR3 is TGTGCCAGCAGTTACAGCAGGGCCGTCTACGAGCAGTACTTC. This sequence encodes CASSYSRAVYEQYF.

A remark on this clone: The conserved closing phenylalanine or tryptophan is absent in this CDR3, likely reflecting a read error. The V and J genes are TRBV5-1 and TRBJ2-7, with D possibly matching TRBD1 (6 bases). This CDR3 is built from 14 residues. V was shortened by 4 bases and J by 6 bases, with 17 bases between the two germline ends. The V gene's germline CDR1 is SGHRS and CDR2 YFSETQ. CDR3 in DNA: TGCGCCAGCAGCGATGGACAGTCTTGGGGCGAGCAGTACCTC. This translates into CASSDGQSWGEQYL.

This clone appeared a few times. The chain combines TRBV6-5 with TRBJ1-4, with D perhaps TRBD1 (6 bases). The CDR3 runs 13 residues. Trimming took 7 bases from V and 7 from J, leaving 13 bases between them. Germline CDR1 reads MNHEY; CDR2 reads SVGAGI. The CDR3 protein is CASKGGQAEKLFF. The CDR3 DNA reads TGTGCCAGCAAGGGGGGGCAGGCTGAAAAACTGTTTTTT.

J is TRBJ2-3 and V is TRBV6-1, with 8 bases matching TRBD2. J gave up 2 bases and V 3 bases, and 13 bases lay outside the gene matches. The CDR3 covers 18 residues. CDR1 is MNHNS and CDR2 is SASEGT in the germline V gene. CDR3 residues: CASSDPFLGGGYTDTQYF. CDR3 bases: TGTGCCAGCAGTGACCCTTTTTTGGGCGGGGGGTACACAGATACGCAGTATTTT.

The chain joins TRBV5-8 to TRBJ1-5; no firm D call. The CDR3 covers 12 residues. Germline V gives CDR1 SGHTS, CDR2 YDEGEE. V was shortened by 2 bases and J by 8 bases, with 8 bases between the two germline ends. The CDR3 reads CASSFGWEPQHF. CDR3 sequence (DNA): TGTGCCAGCAGCTTCGGGTGGGAGCCCCAGCATTTT.

The rearrangement links TRBV4-1 to TRBJ2-7, with a weak D call TRBD2 (6 bases). Germline V gene lookup returns CDR1 MGHRA and CDR2 YSYEKL. Trimming took 1 base from V and 5 from J, leaving 15 bases between them. CDR3 length equals 15 residues. The CDR3 sequence: CASSQVGGINDEQYF. Written as DNA, the CDR3 is TGCGCCAGCAGCCAAGTGGGGGGAATTAACGACGAGCAGTACTTC.

The chain employs TRBV5-4 and TRBJ2-4; D not resolved. Germline loops: CDR1 SGHNT, CDR2 YYREEE (reference sequence). V dropped 0 bases and J dropped 1 base, with 17 bases sitting between them. CDR3 length equals 18 residues. The chain's CDR3 is CASSLGPGQNGAKNIQYF. In nucleotides, the CDR3 is TGTGCCAGCAGCTTGGGGCCAGGTCAGAATGGGGCCAAAAACATTCAGTACTTC.

The chain has TRBV18 and TRBJ1-5; TRBD1 aligns across 9 bases. J gave up 5 bases and V 6 bases, and 5 bases lay outside the gene matches. The germline V gene encodes CDR1 KGHSH and CDR2 LQKENI. The CDR3 has 14 residues. The CDR3 loop is CASSPRTGDQPQHF. Written as DNA, the CDR3 is TGTGCCAGCTCCCCAAGGACAGGGGATCAGCCCCAGCATTTT.

The chain links TRBV20-1 to TRBJ1-6; possibly TRBD1 for D (5 bases). V was cut by 3 bases and J by 12 bases, with 9 bases left in between. Germline V gives CDR1 DFQATT, CDR2 SNEGSKA (reference sequence). This CDR3 region has 11 residues. CDR3 nucleotide sequence: TGCAGTGCTAGGGACGGGGGACCCCTCCACTTT. This codes for CSARDGGPLHF.

The V and J genes are TRBV7-2 and TRBJ2-3; D gene uncertain. Trimming cost V 2 bases and J 4 bases, with 10 bases left between them. The germline CDR1 and CDR2 sequences are SGHTA and FQGNSA. This CDR3 region has 14 residues. The CDR3 loop is CASSLILAPDTQYF. Written as DNA, the CDR3 is TGTGCCAGCAGCTTAATTTTGGCCCCAGATACGCAGTATTTT.

The chain combines TRBV6-5 with TRBJ2-1; perhaps TRBD2 as D (6 bases). Germline V gene lookup returns CDR1 MNHEY and CDR2 SVGAGI. The CDR3 sequence is 12 residues long. Trimming left V 6 bases short and J 6 bases short, with 9 bases between. Here the CDR3 DNA reads TGTGCCAGCAGCGGGGGACTCAATGAGCAGTTCTTC. Amino acids: CASSGGLNEQFF.

The chain's CDR3 is CASKPQGGTGELFF. Here the CDR3 DNA reads TGCGCCAGCAAGCCCCAGGGGGGTACCGGGGAGCTGTTTTTT. The rearrangement joins TRBV5-1 to TRBJ2-2; D possibly corresponds to TRBD1 (7 bases). The CDR3 is 14 amino acids. Per the germline V gene, CDR1 is SGHRS and CDR2 is YFSETQ. Trimming pared 6 bases from V and 5 bases from J, leaving 14 bases between.

The genes are TRBV29-1 and TRBJ2-7, with TRBD2 identical over 8 bases. The germline V gene encodes CDR1 SQVTM and CDR2 ANQGSEA. The V gene end was trimmed by 6 bases and the J gene end by 5 bases; junction bases not matched to a gene: 0. This CDR3 contains 10 residues. As DNA, the CDR3 is TGCAGCGTGCGGGAGGACGAGCAGTACTTC. It codes for CSVREDEQYF.

The chain carries TRBV7-2 and TRBJ1-5; 12 nucleotides match TRBD1. The CDR3 sequence is 16 residues long. After removal of 4 bases from V and 3 bases from J, the junction contained 4 bases not matched to a gene. CDR1 SGHTA and CDR2 FQGNSA come from the germline V gene. The DNA of the CDR3 is TGTGCCAGCAGCTGGGGGGACAGGGGGCACAATCAGCCCCAGCATTTT. Protein sequence: CASSWGDRGHNQPQHF.

The rearrangement joins TRBV6-5 to TRBJ1-1; 8 nucleotides align to TRBD1. CDR1 and CDR2 from the germline V gene are MNHEY and SVGAGI. The CDR3 has 12 amino acids. The trim removed 8 bases at V and 6 bases at J, leaving 5 bases unmatched. In DNA form, the CDR3 reads TGTGCCAGCCGACAGGGGCTTTCTGAAGCTTTCTTT. This translates into CASRQGLSEAFF.

The chain couples TRBV4-3 to TRBJ1-6; 7 positions match TRBD1. There are 16 residues in the CDR3. Trimming removed 0 bases from V and 9 bases from J; junction bases left unmatched: 8. From germline, CDR1 is LGHNA and CDR2 YSLEER. The CDR3, as DNA: TGCGCCAGCAGCCAAGATCCGACAGGGAGTACTTCACCCCTCCACTTT. It yields the protein CASSQDPTGSTSPLHF.

This clone was found a few times. The chain links TRBV5-8 to TRBJ2-5; 11 positions match TRBD1. Germline loops: CDR1 SGHTS, CDR2 YDEGEE. This CDR3 has 15 amino acids. The V gene end was trimmed by 0 bases and the J gene end by 4 bases; junction bases not matched to a gene: 2. CDR3 bases: TGTGCCAGCAGCTTGGCCGGGACAGGGGGAGAGACCCAGTACTTC. Protein: CASSLAGTGGETQYF.

This chain uses TRBV2 with TRBJ1-5, with D possibly matching TRBD1 (5 bases). The germline CDR1 and CDR2 sequences are SNHLY and FYNNEI. The length of the CDR3 is 16 residues. The ends were cut back, 6 bases at V and 0 bases at J, with 15 bases in the middle. For the CDR3, the DNA is TGTGCCAGCAGAGGTGACCGGACAAATAGCAATCAGCCCCAGCATTTT. This gives the protein CASRGDRTNSNQPQHF.

This clone was detected a few times. The chain recombines TRBV2 with TRBJ1-3; D call uncertain. CDR3 length: 15 amino acids. The germline V gene encodes CDR1 SNHLY and CDR2 FYNNEI. Trimming removed 6 bases at V and 0 bases at J, with 12 bases between. The CDR3 sequence is CASSPGLGSGNTIYF. DNA of the CDR3: TGTGCCAGCAGCCCAGGACTGGGCTCTGGAAACACCATATATTTT.

The chain uses TRBV4-2 and TRBJ1-1; TRBD1 is a possible D gene (5 bases). V lost 0 bases to trimming and J lost 4 bases, with 15 bases between them. This CDR3 region has 16 residues. From germline, CDR1 is LGHNA and CDR2 YNFKEQ. The CDR3 sequence is CASSQDQIGGFTEAFF. The CDR3, as DNA: TGTGCCAGCAGCCAAGATCAGATTGGGGGGTTCACTGAAGCTTTCTTT.

This chain links TRBV5-1 with TRBJ1-2; 8 nucleotides agree with TRBD1. Germline lookup yields CDR1 SGHRS and CDR2 YFSETQ. The CDR3 is 13 amino acids. V lost 3 bases, J lost 4 bases, and 2 bases stayed unmatched. CDR3 region: CASSWDRTYGYTF. CDR3 nucleotides: TGCGCCAGCAGCTGGGACAGGACCTATGGCTACACCTTC.

V is TRBV6-1 and J is TRBJ2-1, with D maybe TRBD2 (5 bases). The germline V gene has CDR1 MNHNS and CDR2 SASEGT. Trimming shortened V by 1 base and J by 5 bases, and 15 bases separated the two germline ends. The CDR3 extends over 16 amino acids. DNA for the CDR3: TGTGCCAGCAGTGAAGTCAGGATGAGCGGCAACAATGAGCAGTTCTTC. Translating it yields CASSEVRMSGNNEQFF.